The text below deals with one TCR beta chain. Its antigen is currently not known. Qualities for individual bases were not recorded, and no much larger clone is one base off. This sample is part of a study of blood T cell repertoires in COVID-19 (dated by TCRdb to 2019 to 2021). General notes on the study: Samples from collaborators originated in the United States, Italy and Spain and spanned both the acute and convalescent phases of COVID-19. The material from the prospective study consisted of cDNA or gDNA derived from T cells, B-cell-depleted T cells, or PBMCs. Subjects who had been exposed to COVID-19, were actively infected with it, or had recovered from it provided the deeply sampled blood TCRbeta repertoires that made up the dataset. A freely available public database, intended as a resource for researchers studying the immune response to SARS-CoV-2, is where the repertoires were released. Samples came from the ongoing ImmuneRACE study (first 160 participants) plus 1,254 subjects from 6 global collaborators. Nearly every sample came with metadata listing a de-identified subject ID, COVID-19 status, age in years and sex. Where available, HLA class I and class II types were taken from metadata supplied by the sample provider and were not determined by assay-based typing.

The germline V gene gives CDR1 as SGHAT and CDR2 as FQNNGV. For this chain, trimming is 5 bases at the V end and 7 bases at the J end, and the number of junction bases without a gene match is 9. The CDR3 has 14 amino acids, counting the end cysteine and phenylalanine. Only the CDR3 DNA is retained, 42 bases long and in frame from the first base. Findings and caveats that apply to the study as a whole: The quantity of clinical and demographic metadata differed by source and by participant and was supplied without curation.

TCRbeta CDR3 regions were amplified from genomic DNA using the immunoSEQ Assay, a bias-controlled multiplex PCR. The study's processing was this. Within the assay, amplification of reference gene primers was used to estimate how many nucleated cells each sample contained. To quantify the absolute abundance of each unique TCRbeta CDR3 rearrangement, sequence reads were collapsed and filtered. Productive Simpson clonality was computed per sample as the square root of Simpson's diversity index over productive rearrangements. TCRdb obtained this table from immuneACCESS and retained in-frame rearrangements with V and J assigned. These tables miss some clones; where compared with another copy, unresolved V genes account for less than half of the shortfall, and the remainder is unexplained. Clone size and V and J calls were adopted from that table, with D and trimming inferred from the DNA. This sample is represented by about 480,000 clones; over 75% of them were singletons. 1.8% of the sample is held by the ten biggest clonotypes.

Participants in the prospective study were enrolled through a virtual design, were aged roughly 18 to 100 years, and lived in 24 United States geographic areas. In the prospective study, participants were assigned to cohorts based on the clinical history participants reported in a screening survey and a study questionnaire. ImmuneRACE Cohort 3 recovered participants were defined by two consecutive negative NP/OP PCR tests, healthcare professional clearance, or symptom resolution. Mobile phlebotomists in the prospective study collected whole blood, serum and a nasopharyngeal or oropharyngeal swab from every participant. Additional blood draws and questionnaires over an approximately 2-month period could optionally be provided by prospective study participants. Before DNA extraction, prospective study blood samples were shipped either frozen or at room temperature.

This receptor was identified in a woman in her thirties or forties who had recovered from COVID-19. Here the chain combines TRBV11-2 and TRBJ2-7; 9 of the junction bases match TRBD1. Sequenced: PBMCs or T cells enriched from blood (not recorded which). The CDR3 is CASSHLQGAGEQYF. The DNA sequence is given as TGTGCCAGCAGCCATCTACAGGGGGCGGGTGAGCAGTACTTC.